Judged by abundance, the clone carrying this T cell receptor (beta chain) is large (0.1 to 1%). What it recognizes is unknown. The sample originates from a study of vaccination and CD4 T cells after COVID-19. Study as a whole: According to the study, participants were given two doses of BNT162b2 or mRNA-1273 vaccine.

Treatment of the sample: roughly 10-day PBMC culture with coronavirus spike peptide pools or control peptides (ViraFEST assay). The assay that was used to sequence DNA from cultured CD4+ T cells was the Oncomine TCR Beta short-read assay. Genomic DNA was drawn out of CD4+ T cells grown in culture. TCRdb re-derived calls from the PCR reads in MiXCR, one entry per CDR3 protein. This sample yields more than 12,000 distinct CDR3 sequences, of which more than 45% are seen a single time; 8% to 9% belongs to the top ten. The CDR3 has 15 amino acids. The V gene's germline CDR1 is DFQATT and CDR2 SNEGSKA (reference sequence). Deletions cut 0 bases from V and 1 base from J, with 12 bases between.

This sequence was found in a human donor who had recovered from COVID-19. V usage is TRBV20-1 and J usage is TRBJ1-1, with TRBD1 as a possible D gene (6 bases). Sequenced: CD4+ T cells from blood, cultured in vitro. CDR3 sequence reads: CSARDARGGNTEAFF. The CDR3 nucleotides are TGCAGTGCTAGAGACGCTAGGGGGGGGAACACTGAAGCTTTCTTT.